This T cell receptor beta chain stems from a study of cytomegalovirus exposure and HLA in healthy donors. Broader study findings: Most of the TCR beta V segments (in an earlier analysis) were productive either about 87% or about 30% of the time. For presence/absence analyses, sequencing depth was assumed to be roughly uniform across donors.

No record was made of this donor's CMV serostatus. This PCR relied on a set of 60 Vbeta primers and 13 Jbeta primers. TCRdb keeps only in-frame clones here, not all; method: immunoSEQ multiplex PCR. The table records 100,000 to 150,000 clones, 70% to 80% of them present only once. Germline lookup yields CDR1 MDHEN and CDR2 SYDVKM. With 6 bases removed from V and 4 bases from J, the gap between germline ends came to 13 bases. The CDR3 spans 14 residues. As regards this clone: No antigen is known for it.

This sequence joins TRBV28 and TRBJ1-5; D gene unclear. The receptor comes from a human donor in good health. The sequencing input was PBMCs. CDR3 loop: CASSRNAVNQPQHF. The CDR3 DNA is TGTGCCAGCAGCCGCAATGCGGTTAATCAGCCCCAGCATTTT. Drawing the rest from reference TRBV28 and TRBJ1-5, the complete variable domain is DVKVTQSSRYLVKRTGEKVFLECVQDMDHENMFWYRQDPGLGLRLIYFSYDVKMKEKGDIPEGYSVSREKKERFSLILESASTNQTSMYLCASSRNAVNQPQHFGDGTRLSIL.